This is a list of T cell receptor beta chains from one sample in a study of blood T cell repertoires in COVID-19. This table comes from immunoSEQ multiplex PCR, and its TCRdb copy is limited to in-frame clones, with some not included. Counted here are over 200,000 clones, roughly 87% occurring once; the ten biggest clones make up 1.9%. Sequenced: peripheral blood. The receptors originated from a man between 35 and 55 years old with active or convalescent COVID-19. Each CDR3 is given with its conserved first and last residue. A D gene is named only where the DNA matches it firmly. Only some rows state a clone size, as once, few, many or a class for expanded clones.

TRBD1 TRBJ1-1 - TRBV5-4 CASSSGQGDTEAFF TGTGCCAGCAGCTCAGGACAGGGGGACACTGAAGCTTTCTTT
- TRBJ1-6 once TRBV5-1 CASSARPGSPLHF TGCGCCAGCAGCGCCCGTCCAGGGTCACCCCTCCACTTT
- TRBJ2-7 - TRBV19 CASRAEETYEQYF TGTGCCAGTAGGGCTGAGGAGACCTACGAGCAGTACTTC
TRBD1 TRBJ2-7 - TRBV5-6 CASSPRQGFEQYF TGTGCCAGCAGCCCCCGACAGGGGTTCGAGCAGTACTTC
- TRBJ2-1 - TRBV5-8 CASRRAGRDMNEQFF TGTGCCAGCAGAAGGGCCGGGAGAGATATGAATGAGCAGTTCTTC
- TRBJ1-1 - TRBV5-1 CASSLVGTLLNTEAFF TGCGCCAGCAGCTTGGTGGGCACCCTTCTGAACACTGAAGCTTTCTTT
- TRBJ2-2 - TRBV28 CASTPLEGGAATGELFF TGTGCCAGCACCCCTTTAGAGGGGGGGGCCGCGACCGGGGAGCTGTTTTTT
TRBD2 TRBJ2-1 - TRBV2 CASSGGLADYNEQFF TGTGCCAGCAGTGGTGGACTAGCGGATTACAATGAGCAGTTCTTC
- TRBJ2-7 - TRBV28 CASSRASYEQYF TGTGCCAGCAGTCGCGCGTCCTACGAGCAGTACTTC
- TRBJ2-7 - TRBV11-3 CASSLSGGSYEQYF TGTGCCAGCAGCTTATCAGGAGGCTCCTACGAGCAGTACTTC
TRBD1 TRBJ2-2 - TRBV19 CASSGTGVINTGELFF TGTGCCAGTAGCGGGACAGGAGTAATAAACACCGGGGAGCTGTTTTTT
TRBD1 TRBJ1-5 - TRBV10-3 CAISAETGGWYQPQHF TGTGCCATCAGTGCGGAGACAGGGGGCTGGTATCAGCCCCAGCATTTT
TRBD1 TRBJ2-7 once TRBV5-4 CASSSPAGGPWEQYF TGTGCCAGCAGCTCCCCGGCAGGGGGCCCTTGGGAGCAGTACTTC
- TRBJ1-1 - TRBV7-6 CASSLGNRAMNTEAFF TGTGCCAGCAGCTTAGGAAACAGGGCGATGAACACTGAAGCTTTCTTT
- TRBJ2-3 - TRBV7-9 CASSLVRGQVSTDTQYF TGTGCCAGCAGCTTAGTGCGGGGCCAAGTGTCTACAGATACGCAGTATTTT